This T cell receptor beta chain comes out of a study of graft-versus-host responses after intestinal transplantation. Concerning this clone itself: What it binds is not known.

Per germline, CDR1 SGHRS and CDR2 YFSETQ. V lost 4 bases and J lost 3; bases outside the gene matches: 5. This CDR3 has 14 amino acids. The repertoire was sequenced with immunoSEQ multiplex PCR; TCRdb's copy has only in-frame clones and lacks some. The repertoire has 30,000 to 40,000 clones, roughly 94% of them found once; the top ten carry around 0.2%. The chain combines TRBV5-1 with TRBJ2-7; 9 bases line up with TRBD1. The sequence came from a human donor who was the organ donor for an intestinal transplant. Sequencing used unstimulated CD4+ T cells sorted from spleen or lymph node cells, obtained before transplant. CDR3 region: CASSADRGFYEQYF. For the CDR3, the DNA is TGCGCCAGCAGCGCGGACAGGGGATTCTACGAGCAGTACTTC.